The 26 T cell receptor beta chains below all came from one sample that was sequenced in a study of blood T cell repertoires in COVID-19. The data were produced by immunoSEQ multiplex PCR, yet TCRdb's version contains in-frame clones alone and is incomplete. There are 350,000 to 550,000 clones in the sample; about 89% occur only once, and more than 4% lies in the top ten. Sequencing was carried out using peripheral blood. The receptors stem from a woman aged 25 to 39 with acute or convalescent COVID-19.

V is TRBV29-1 and J is TRBJ1-1; D might be TRBD1 (6 bases). The CDR3 contains 14 residues. Germline V gene data show CDR1 as SQVTM and CDR2 as ANQGSEA. With 5 bases removed from V and 7 bases from J, the gap between germline ends came to 20 bases. The CDR3 loop is CSVHIFRGQLEAFF. CDR3 nucleotide sequence: TGCAGCGTTCATATCTTCAGGGGACAACTTGAAGCTTTCTTT.

The J gene is TRBJ2-2, the V gene TRBV5-4, with 8 bases fitting TRBD1. Germline V gene lookup returns CDR1 SGHNT and CDR2 YYREEE (reference sequence). V lost 7 bases to trimming and J lost 5 bases; unmatched junction nucleotides: 16. The CDR3 loop spans 17 amino acids. The CDR3 protein is CASERLGQGLRTGELFF. DNA of the CDR3: TGTGCCAGCGAACGTCTCGGACAGGGATTACGGACCGGGGAGCTGTTTTTT.

The V gene is TRBV11-2, the J gene TRBJ2-1; D gene uncertain. CDR3 length: 12 residues. V was shortened by 8 bases and J by 9 bases, with 14 bases between the two germline ends. Germline CDR1 and CDR2: SGHAT and FQNNGV. CDR3 region: CASAPYPGEQFF. CDR3 sequence (DNA): TGTGCCAGCGCCCCATACCCGGGTGAGCAGTTCTTC.

Points on this clone: The identical CDR3 is also encoded by other nucleotide sequences in the sample. The gene calls are TRBV30 and TRBJ2-5; TRBD1 matches 7 bases. Germline V lookup: CDR1 GTSNPN, CDR2 SVGIG (reference sequence). J gave up 5 bases and V 0 bases, and 3 bases lay outside the gene matches. CDR3 length equals 13 residues. CDR3 sequence (DNA): TGTGCCTGGAGTGTACTAGGGGGCGAGACCCAGTACTTC. It specifies CAWSVLGGETQYF.

The chain links TRBV7-2 to TRBJ1-2; 7 bases fit TRBD1. The V gene end was trimmed by 2 bases and the J gene end by 8 bases; junction bases not matched to a gene: 2. This CDR3 comprises 12 residues. CDR1 and CDR2 from the germline V gene are SGHTA and FQGNSA. The CDR3 nucleotides read TGTGCCAGCAGCTTAAACAGGGGCGGCTACACCTTC. Amino acids: CASSLNRGGYTF.

The CDR3 reads CASRTTDGDYGYTF. The CDR3 nucleotides read TGTGCCAGCAGGACTACAGACGGGGACTATGGCTACACCTTC. The gene calls are TRBV6-5 and TRBJ1-2; no reliable D call. V was cut by 6 bases and J by 3 bases, with 14 bases left in between. The CDR3 is 14 residues long. Germline values: CDR1 MNHEY, CDR2 SVGAGI.

This chain connects TRBV9 to TRBJ2-3; D is unclear. Deletions cut 0 bases from V and 1 base from J, with 12 bases between. Germline assignment: CDR1 SGDLS and CDR2 YYNGEE. The CDR3 runs to 16 residues. The CDR3 DNA is TGTGCCAGCAGCGTAGCGGTCCGCGCTGGCACAGATACGCAGTATTTT. It encodes CASSVAVRAGTDTQYF.

The chain recombines TRBV7-8 with TRBJ2-1; maybe TRBD1 (5 bases). Germline assignment: CDR1 SGHVS and CDR2 FQNEAQ. Trimming cost V 2 bases and J 6 bases, with 20 bases left between them. The CDR3 totals 17 residues. CDR3 amino acids: CASSLLGRAQGANEQFF. CDR3 sequence (DNA): TGTGCCAGCAGCTTACTCGGCCGGGCCCAGGGTGCCAATGAGCAGTTCTTC.

This rearrangement joins TRBV9 to TRBJ2-5, with a weak D call TRBD2 (5 bases). This CDR3 contains 14 residues. Germline CDR1 and CDR2: SGDLS and YYNGEE. V gave up 3 bases and J gave up 2 bases, with 11 bases separating them. The CDR3 nucleotides are TGTGCCAGCAGCGGTGGGTGGAGGCAAGAGACCCAGTACTTC. This sequence encodes CASSGGWRQETQYF.

The rearrangement links TRBV3-1 (or the pseudogene TRBV3-2) to TRBJ2-7; 9 bases fit TRBD1. Trimming cost V 4 bases and J 1 base; bases outside gene matches: 2. The CDR3 has 14 residues. The germline V gene has CDR1 LGHDT and CDR2 YNNKEL (reference sequence). CDR3: CASSPGQGSYEQYF. CDR3 nucleotides: TGTGCCAGCAGCCCAGGACAGGGGTCCTACGAGCAGTACTTC.

This chain uses TRBV2 with TRBJ2-7; D remains ambiguous. V lost 2 bases, J lost 3 bases, and 11 bases lay in between. Germline-derived CDR1 and CDR2 are SNHLY and FYNNEI. This CDR3 region has 14 residues. CDR3: CASSEMAFSYEQYF. CDR3 nucleotide sequence: TGTGCCAGCAGTGAAATGGCCTTCAGCTACGAGCAGTACTTC.

The CDR3, as DNA: TGCGCCAGCAGCTTGGAGTCGGGACAGCTCTACGAGCAGTACTTC. It yields the protein CASSLESGQLYEQYF. The rearrangement uses TRBV5-1 and TRBJ2-7, with TRBD1 matching 7 bases. CDR3 size: 15 residues. The J segment lost 3 bases and the V segment lost 0 bases, leaving 6 bases of the junction unmatched. Per the germline V gene, CDR1 is SGHRS and CDR2 is YFSETQ. Full variable domain (rest looked up from reference TRBV5-1 and TRBJ2-7): KAGVTQTPRYLIKTRGQQVTLSCSPISGHRSVSWYQQTPGQGLQFLFEYFSETQRNKGNFPGRFSGRQFSNSRSEMNVSTLELGDSALYLCASSLESGQLYEQYFGPGTRLTVT.

V usage is TRBV2 and J usage is TRBJ2-2; 10 nucleotides match TRBD2. The V gene's germline CDR1 is SNHLY and CDR2 FYNNEI. The V segment lost 3 bases and the J segment 6 bases; nucleotides outside the gene matches: 10. This CDR3 contains 17 residues. The DNA for the CDR3 is TGTGCCAGCAGTGACCCAGCGGGGGGGTTATTTCCCGGGGAGCTGTTTTTT. Protein sequence: CASSDPAGGLFPGELFF.

V is TRBV30 and J is TRBJ1-1; D unclear. Germline V gene sequence: CDR1 GTSNPN, CDR2 SVGIG (reference sequence). V lost 6 bases to trimming and J lost 1 base, with 9 bases between them. This CDR3 is built from 12 residues. CDR3 bases: TGTGCCTGCGCCCCGCGGAACACTGAAGCTTTCTTT. It is translated as CACAPRNTEAFF.

The chain links TRBV18 to TRBJ1-4, with D maybe TRBD1 (6 bases). The CDR3 consists of 15 residues. The V gene lost 5 bases and the J gene lost 5 bases, with 15 bases spanning the gap. The germline gives CDR1 KGHSH, CDR2 LQKENI. The CDR3 nucleotides are TGTGCCAGCTCAATAAACAGGGATATGAATGAAAAACTGTTTTTT. Protein sequence: CASSINRDMNEKLFF.

This rearrangement joins TRBV30 to TRBJ1-1, with D possibly TRBD1 on 6 matching bases. Germline CDR1 is GTSNPN and CDR2 is SVGIG (reference sequence). Trimming stripped 3 bases from V and 7 bases from J, with 18 bases between. This CDR3 has 14 residues. The CDR3 DNA reads TGTGCCTGGAGATGGGGGTATCGGGACAATGAAGCTTTCTTT. As protein: CAWRWGYRDNEAFF.

CDR3 protein: CASSLVGGVQRQETQYF. The CDR3 region has the DNA TGTGCCAGCAGCTTAGTGGGGGGGGTCCAGCGGCAAGAGACCCAGTACTTC. The chain employs TRBV7-2 and TRBJ2-5; 7 positions agree with TRBD2. There are 17 residues in the CDR3. In germline, CDR1 is SGHTA, CDR2 FQGNSA. Trimming removed 1 base from V and 2 bases from J; junction bases left unmatched: 10.

This clone appeared a few times. The gene calls are TRBV29-1 and TRBJ1-2; D is unresolved. CDR1 and CDR2 from the germline V gene are SQVTM and ANQGSEA. The CDR3 covers 11 residues. V gave up 6 bases and J gave up 6 bases, with 11 bases separating them. CDR3 coding DNA: TGCAGCGTGGGCTTATCCGATGGCTACACCTTC. Translation gives CSVGLSDGYTF.

The chain is built from TRBV30 and TRBJ1-5; possible D gene TRBD1, 6 bases. This CDR3 has 12 amino acids. V lost 5 bases and J 1 base, leaving 6 bases between the germline ends. Germline V lookup: CDR1 GTSNPN, CDR2 SVGIG (reference sequence). The chain's CDR3 is CAWGQSNQPQHF. CDR3 bases: TGTGCCTGGGGACAGAGCAATCAGCCCCAGCATTTT.

The chain joins TRBV5-1 to TRBJ2-5; a weak D match, TRBD1 (6 bases). This CDR3 is built from 14 residues. Germline CDR1 and CDR2: SGHRS and YFSETQ. V was trimmed by 4 bases and J by 0 bases, leaving 10 bases between them. For the CDR3, the DNA is TGCGCCAGCAGCCTCCAGGGGTACCAAGAGACCCAGTACTTC. Amino acid sequence: CASSLQGYQETQYF. Full variable domain (outside the CDR3, taken from reference TRBV5-1 and TRBJ2-5): KAGVTQTPRYLIKTRGQQVTLSCSPISGHRSVSWYQQTPGQGLQFLFEYFSETQRNKGNFPGRFSGRQFSNSRSEMNVSTLELGDSALYLCASSLQGYQETQYFGPGTRLLVL.

The chain is built from TRBV4-1 and TRBJ2-3; D unclear. V was cut by 5 bases and J by 4 bases, with 13 bases left in between. This CDR3 region has 14 residues. The germline gives CDR1 MGHRA, CDR2 YSYEKL. The CDR3 here is CASSSPKRSDTQYF. The DNA for the CDR3 is TGCGCCAGCAGCAGCCCGAAGAGGTCAGATACGCAGTATTTT.

This rearrangement joins TRBV4-1 to TRBJ2-7, with 7 bases that match TRBD2. The trim removed 0 bases at V and 2 bases at J, leaving 4 bases unmatched. Germline V gives CDR1 MGHRA, CDR2 YSYEKL. The length of the CDR3 is 15 residues. The CDR3 DNA reads TGCGCCAGCAGCCAAGAGCGGGGGTTAGCCTACGAGCAGTACTTC. It yields the protein CASSQERGLAYEQYF.

DNA for the CDR3: TGTGCCACCAGCAGACCGGGACAGGTTCAGGAGACCCAGTACTTC. It encodes CATSRPGQVQETQYF. This chain uses TRBV15 with TRBJ2-5; 8 nucleotides align to TRBD1. The CDR3 runs to 15 residues. The junction had 7 bases not matched to a gene; V was cut back by 2 bases and J by 5 bases. Germline CDR1 is LNHNV and CDR2 is YYDKDF (reference sequence). Variable domain in full (rest from reference TRBV15 and TRBJ2-5): DAMVIQNPRYQVTQFGKPVTLSCSQTLNHNVMYWYQQKSSQAPKLLFHYYDKDFNNEADTPDNFQSRRPNTSFCFLDIRSPGLGDTAMYLCATSRPGQVQETQYFGPGTRLLVL.

The chain couples TRBV6-6 to TRBJ2-5, with TRBD1 matching over 8 bases. Trimming took 10 bases from V and 0 from J; bases not matched to a gene: 1. From germline, CDR1 is MNHNY and CDR2 SVGAGI (reference sequence). The CDR3 runs 12 residues. The DNA for the CDR3 is TGTGCCACGGACAGGGACCAAGAGACCCAGTACTTC. Protein: CATDRDQETQYF.

Only one count was recorded for this clone. The gene calls are TRBV24-1 and TRBJ2-1; 10 bases are shared with TRBD1. The CDR3 loop spans 15 amino acids. The junction had 3 bases not matched to a gene; V was cut back by 3 bases and J by 5 bases. Germline-derived CDR1 and CDR2 are KGHDR and SFDVKD. This CDR3 reads CATSDKGQGNNEQFF. The CDR3 nucleotides are TGTGCCACCAGTGATAAGGGACAGGGGAACAATGAGCAGTTCTTC.

The J gene is TRBJ2-6, the V gene TRBV6-1, with D possibly TRBD1 on 5 matching bases. V lost 0 bases to trimming and J lost 4 bases, with 13 bases between them. Germline V lookup: CDR1 MNHNS, CDR2 SASEGT. The CDR3 has 17 amino acids. The CDR3 DNA is TGTGCCAGCAGTGAAGCGCTTCCAGGGCCCGGGGCCAACGTCCTGACTTTC. Its protein is CASSEALPGPGANVLTF.